This entry describes one T cell receptor beta chain. The data belong to a study of blood T cell repertoires in COVID-19. Across the study: T cells, B-cell-depleted T cells, or PBMCs supplied cDNA or gDNA.

The CDR3 loop spans 14 amino acids. The V and J ends lost 6 bases and 0 bases respectively, with 12 bases between them. Germline CDR1 SEHNR, CDR2 FQNEAQ (reference sequence). Per the study methods: Nucleated cell number was recorded as an estimate derived from reference gene primer amplification. The data were produced by immunoSEQ multiplex PCR, yet TCRdb's version contains in-frame clones alone and is incomplete. The DNA was the basis for D and trimming; V, J and clone size are from that table. This table has about 310,000 clones, roughly 90% appearing once. V usage is TRBV7-9 and J usage is TRBJ2-7, with D hard to call. Sequences were obtained from PBMCs or T cells enriched from blood (not recorded which). The clonotype originates from a woman aged 40 to 50 who had recovered from COVID-19. CDR3 amino acids: CASSSLRDSYEQYF. The CDR3 nucleotides read TGTGCCAGCAGTTCCTTAAGAGACTCCTACGAGCAGTACTTC.